A selection of T cell receptor beta chains follows, all from one sample in a study of CD8+CD57+ T cells in acquired aplastic anemia. TCRdb re-called the reads with MiXCR, one entry per CDR3 protein. The top ten hold 86% of the sample, which has roughly 16,000 distinct CDR3 sequences, more than 30% seen once. The sequenced material came from CD8+CD57+ T cells sorted from PBMCs. The source of these receptors is a human donor with aplastic anemia. The CDR3 runs from the conserved cysteine through the conserved F or W. The D gene is left open where the match is weak. A row's size may be missing; if present it is once, few, many or a size class.

D	V	size	J	DNA	CDR3
TRBD2	TRBV15	many	TRBJ2-7	TGTGCCACCAGCAGAGTCTTCGCGACTAGCGAGGACGAGCAGTACTTC	CATSRVFATSEDEQYF
TRBD2	TRBV11-2	few	TRBJ2-4	TGTGCCAGCAGCCCAGTTCCACGGGGGGTGAACAAAAACATTCAGTACTTC	CASSPVPRGVNKNIQYF
-	TRBV29-1	-	TRBJ2-5	TGCAGCGTAGGAGGCTTTGACAGACGACAAGAGACCCAGTACTTC	CSVGGFDRRQETQYF
TRBD2	TRBV9	few	TRBJ2-5	TGTGCCAGCAGCGTAGCGCGGGAGGGCCGGGAGACCCAGTACTTC	CASSVAREGRETQYF
-	TRBV5-1	few	TRBJ1-1	TGCGCCAGCAGCTTGGCCCGGATGAACACTGAAGCTTTCTTT	CASSLARMNTEAFF
-	TRBV5-5	-	TRBJ1-2	TGTGCCAGCAGCTTGGACAGCTACTATGGCTACACCTTC	CASSLDSYYGYTF
-	TRBV2	-	TRBJ1-3	TGTGCCAGCCTCAGGAACCGGGCCTCTGGAAACACCATATATTTT	CASLRNRASGNTIYF
TRBD1	TRBV7-6	-	TRBJ1-3	TGTGCCAGCAGCACGGGACAGGCGGCCCTCCTGGGGACTGGAAACACCATATATTTT	CASSTGQAALLGTGNTIYF
TRBD2	TRBV10-3	few	TRBJ2-2	TGTGCCATCACTCCGCGGGAGGGCCGGGCCGGGGAGCTGTTTTTT	CAITPREGRAGELFF
-	TRBV7-3	-	TRBJ1-1	TGTGCCAGCAGCTTAACGACGGGGGGCGGTGAAGCTTTCTTT	CASSLTTGGGEAFF
-	TRBV10-2	many	TRBJ2-7	TGCGCCAGCAGTGAGACTGACTACGAGCAGTACTTC	CASSETDYEQYF
TRBD1	TRBV2	-	TRBJ1-6	TGTGCCAGCACCTCCCCGCGACAGGGGCGCTCACCCCTCCACTTT	CASTSPRQGRSPLHF
-	TRBV20-1	many	TRBJ2-3	TGCAGCACGGGCGGGGTTCGTACGCAGTATTTT	CSTGGVRTQYF
-	TRBV20-1	few	TRBJ2-1	TGCAGTCAGCTCCGGGATCGTTACAATGAGCAGTTCTTC	CSQLRDRYNEQFF
-	TRBV20-1	-	TRBJ2-5	TGCAGTGCTAGAGATAGGTTAGCGGAGGAACAAGGGACCCAGTACTTC	CSARDRLAEEQGTQYF
TRBD2	TRBV4-1	few	TRBJ2-2	TGCGCCAGCAGCCAAGATGTCTGGCTGGGTAGCGGGGGCCCGGGATCCGGGGAGCTGTTTTTT	CASSQDVWLGSGGPGSGELFF
-	TRBV6-5	many	TRBJ2-2	TGTGCCAGCAGTTGGGGATTGTTAGCCGGGGAGCTGTTTTTT	CASSWGLLAGELFF
-	TRBV29-1	few	TRBJ2-2	TGCAGCGTTGAAGTCCGTATGAACACCGGGGAGCTGTTTTTT	CSVEVRMNTGELFF
-	TRBV15	many	TRBJ2-3	TGTGCCACCAGTTGGGTCTCTAGAACAGATACGCAGTATTTT	CATSWVSRTDTQYF
-	TRBV12-3/TRBV12-4	-	TRBJ1-3	TGTGCCAGCAGTTTTCGGGCGTTAGCTGGAAACACCATATATTTT	CASSFRALAGNTIYF
-	TRBV6-2/TRBV6-3	-	TRBJ2-1	TGTGCCAGCAGTTACGGGGGGGCGGGCTACAATGAGCAGTTCTTC	CASSYGGAGYNEQFF
-	TRBV20-1	-	TRBJ2-1	TGCAGTGCTAGGGCGGAAGAGCAGTTCTTC	CSARAEEQFF
-	TRBV7-6	medium-sized	TRBJ2-1	TGTGCCAGCAGCGTCACTAGTCAGAGCTCCTACAATGAGCAGTTCTTC	CASSVTSQSSYNEQFF
TRBD1	TRBV2	many	TRBJ1-6	TGTGCCAGCCGAAGGAAGGGACAGCCATATAATTCACCCCTCCACTTT	CASRRKGQPYNSPLHF
TRBD1	TRBV2	-	TRBJ1-5	TGTGCCAGCCGACAGGGGGCCGTTAGCAATCAGCCCCAGCATTTT	CASRQGAVSNQPQHF
-	TRBV9	many	TRBJ2-2	TGTGCCAGCAGCTTACCCCCCGGGGAGCTGTTTTTT	CASSLPPGELFF
TRBD1	TRBV20-1	-	TRBJ1-6	TGCAGTGCTTCCCACCGCCGGGACAGGGGTAGGTCACCCCTCCACTTT	CSASHRRDRGRSPLHF
-	TRBV6-1	many	TRBJ2-7	TGTGCCAGCAGTGAGCAGGATTTCTACGAGCAGTACTTC	CASSEQDFYEQYF
-	TRBV9	-	TRBJ2-5	TGTGCCAGCAGCGCTCGGTGGGGTCAAGAGACCCAGTACTTC	CASSARWGQETQYF
-	TRBV20-1	-	TRBJ1-2	TGCAGTGCATCCGGGAGGGAAGACTATGGCTACACCTTC	CSASGREDYGYTF
TRBD1	TRBV29-1	few	TRBJ2-1	TGCAGCGTTCAGGGGGCCACCGCGGGCAATGAGCAGTTCTTC	CSVQGATAGNEQFF
-	TRBV20-1	-	TRBJ2-2	TGCAGTGCTAGAGATGCCCTCCGCGGGGACACCGGGGAGCTGTTTTTT	CSARDALRGDTGELFF
TRBD1	TRBV4-3	-	TRBJ2-5	TGCGCCAGCAGCCAAGATGGGACAGGGGCCGAGACCCAGTACTTC	CASSQDGTGAETQYF
-	TRBV10-3	few	TRBJ2-1	TGTGCCATCACCCCCGGGACCCCCCTGGGCGATGAGCAGTTCTTC	CAITPGTPLGDEQFF
-	TRBV11-1	-	TRBJ2-1	TGTGCCAGCAGCTTGGAGCCCGGGGAACATGAGCAGTTCTTC	CASSLEPGEHEQFF
TRBD2	TRBV2	medium-sized	TRBJ2-3	TGTGCCAGCACCCTGACTAGCGGGGGGCCAATCACAGATACGCAGTATTTT	CASTLTSGGPITDTQYF
TRBD1	TRBV19	-	TRBJ1-2	TGTGCCAGTAGTACCACAGGGGGCCAGAACTATGGCTACACCTTC	CASSTTGGQNYGYTF
-	TRBV15	-	TRBJ1-4	TGTGCCGCCAGCAGAGCGGGCCGGGAAGAAAAACTGTTTTTT	CAASRAGREEKLFF
-	TRBV19	-	TRBJ2-1	TGTGCCAGTAGTATAGTGCAGGGACCTCTGAATGAGCAGTTCTTC	CASSIVQGPLNEQFF